The 20 T cell receptor beta chains reported below all come from one sample, sequenced in a study of OX40 agonist ivuxolimab in advanced cancers. Assay: immunoSEQ multiplex PCR; the TCRdb copy retains only in-frame clones and omits some. The table shows approximately 90,000 clones, with about 90% occurring only once. The specimen was CD4+ or CD8+ T cells sorted from blood, collected in a trial of the OX40 agonist ivuxolimab. All receptors come from an adult with an advanced solid tumor such as melanoma, head and neck, liver or kidney cancer.

The V and J genes are TRBV27 and TRBJ2-3; weak D call: TRBD1 (6 bases). CDR1 and CDR2 from the germline V gene are MNHEY and SMNVEV (reference sequence). V was trimmed by 5 bases and J by 4 bases, leaving 16 bases between them. This CDR3 comprises 15 residues. Here the CDR3 reads CASSPGQLGADTQYF. CDR3 in DNA: TGTGCCAGCAGTCCCGGACAGCTGGGGGCAGATACGCAGTATTTT.

V is TRBV7-2 and J is TRBJ2-3, with 8 bases matching TRBD2. V was clipped by 2 bases and J by 2 bases; unmatched bases: 3. Germline CDR1 is SGHTA and CDR2 is FQGNSA. This CDR3 contains 15 residues. The CDR3 loop is CASSLQAGVTDTQYF. The CDR3 coding sequence is TGTGCCAGCAGCTTACAAGCGGGGGTCACAGATACGCAGTATTTT. Combining the CDR3 with reference TRBV7-2 and TRBJ2-3 gives the whole variable domain GAGVSQSPSNKVTEKGKDVELRCDPISGHTALYWYRQSLGQGLEFLIYFQGNSAPDKSGLPSDRFSAERTGGSVSTLTIQRTQQEDSAVYLCASSLQAGVTDTQYFGPGTRLTVL.

The V and J genes are TRBV5-8 and TRBJ2-1; 7 nucleotides agree with TRBD2. CDR1 is SGHTS, CDR2 YDEGEE, per germline. This CDR3 is 13 amino acids long. V trimming: 2 bases; J trimming: 8 bases; junction bases outside the gene matches: 4. The CDR3: CASSFAGVDEQFF. The CDR3, as DNA: TGTGCCAGCAGCTTTGCGGGGGTTGATGAGCAGTTCTTC. The full variable domain, in which reference TRBV5-8 and TRBJ2-1 provide the parts outside the CDR3, is EAGVTQSPTHLIKTRGQQATLRCSPISGHTSVYWYQQALGLGLQFLLWYDEGEERNRGNFPPRFSGRQFPNYSSELNVNALELEDSALYLCASSFAGVDEQFFGPGTRLTVL.

The J gene is TRBJ1-4, the V gene TRBV6-5, with TRBD1 as a possible D gene (6 bases). V was clipped by 5 bases and J by 4 bases, with 11 bases between them. The CDR3 totals 14 residues. CDR1 and CDR2 from the germline V gene are MNHEY and SVGAGI. The CDR3 sequence is CASSDRRYNEKLFF. The DNA of the CDR3 is TGTGCCAGCAGTGACAGGCGTTATAATGAAAAACTGTTTTTT.

The rearrangement links TRBV6-6 to TRBJ2-3; no firm D call. CDR3 length equals 15 residues. Germline V gene lookup returns CDR1 MNHNY and CDR2 SVGAGI (reference sequence). V was pared by 2 bases and J by 3 bases, with 12 bases between. CDR3 residues: CASSYGASGTDTQYF. The CDR3 nucleotides read TGTGCCAGCAGTTACGGAGCGAGTGGAACAGATACGCAGTATTTT.

The V and J genes are TRBV21-1 and TRBJ2-7; the D segment call TRBD1 is taken from the table without a DNA check. TRBV21-1 is a pseudogene. This CDR3 is built from 18 residues. The CDR3: CASSNPQFDAGGVGEQYF. The CDR3 bases are TGTGCCAGCAGCAACCCCCAGTTTGATGCAGGGGGAGTAGGGGAGCAGTACTTC.

The chain has TRBV7-2 and TRBJ1-2, with D uncertain. CDR1 and CDR2 (germline): SGHTA, FQGNSA. V was trimmed by 8 bases and J by 0 bases, leaving 13 bases between them. The CDR3 has 14 amino acids. The CDR3 protein is CASSGQQTNYGYTF. The CDR3 DNA reads TGTGCCAGCTCCGGGCAGCAGACTAACTATGGCTACACCTTC.

V is TRBV19 and J is TRBJ1-2, with 8 bases matching TRBD1. After removal of 1 base from V and 5 bases from J, the junction contained 3 bases not matched to a gene. Looked up from germline, CDR1 is LNHDA and CDR2 is SQIVND (reference sequence). The CDR3 is 14 amino acids. Here the CDR3 reads CASSIGQGRYGYTF. In DNA form, the CDR3 reads TGTGCCAGTAGTATAGGACAGGGGCGGTATGGCTACACCTTC.

The rearrangement joins TRBV18 to TRBJ2-7; weak D call: TRBD2 (5 bases). CDR3 size: 13 residues. CDR1 is KGHSH and CDR2 is LQKENI in the germline V gene. Trimming cost V 3 bases and J 3 bases, with 9 bases left between them. CDR3 protein: CASSPSEGYEQYF. CDR3 coding DNA: TGTGCCAGCTCACCGTCAGAGGGCTACGAGCAGTACTTC.

The genes are TRBV7-2 and TRBJ2-7, with TRBD2 matching over 9 bases. The V and J ends lost 4 bases and 1 base, in that order; junction bases with no gene match: 5. This CDR3 region has 15 residues. Looked up from germline, CDR1 is SGHTA and CDR2 is FQGNSA. The CDR3 is CASSSAGGLSYEQYF. Here the CDR3 DNA reads TGTGCCAGCAGCTCAGCGGGGGGCCTATCCTACGAGCAGTACTTC. The full variable domain, completed using reference TRBV7-2 and TRBJ2-7, is GAGVSQSPSNKVTEKGKDVELRCDPISGHTALYWYRQSLGQGLEFLIYFQGNSAPDKSGLPSDRFSAERTGGSVSTLTIQRTQQEDSAVYLCASSSAGGLSYEQYFGPGTRLTVT.

This clone was detected only a few times. This chain connects TRBV7-2 to TRBJ2-3; D call uncertain. Germline lookup yields CDR1 SGHTA and CDR2 FQGNSA. V was shortened by 3 bases and J by 2 bases, with 9 bases between the two germline ends. The CDR3 spans 14 residues. CDR3 in amino acids: CASSFEQITDTQYF. The CDR3 DNA follows: TGTGCCAGCAGCTTTGAACAGATCACAGATACGCAGTATTTT.

The chain recombines TRBV6-1 with TRBJ2-5, with TRBD1 matching 10 bases. The germline V gene encodes CDR1 MNHNS and CDR2 SASEGT. With V trimmed by 6 bases and J by 5 bases, 3 bases remained unmatched. The CDR3 contains 13 residues. In DNA form, the CDR3 reads TGTGCCAGCAGCGGGACAGGGGAGGAGACCCAGTACTTC. Its protein product is CASSGTGEETQYF.

The chain combines TRBV30 with TRBJ2-3; TRBD2 matches 8 bases. Germline V CDR1 and CDR2: GTSNPN, SVGIG (reference sequence). The CDR3 is 15 amino acids. Germline trimming cut 2 bases from V and 2 bases from J; bases unmatched to any gene: 6. CDR3 region: CAWSKRGPYTDTQYF. The CDR3 DNA follows: TGTGCCTGGAGTAAGCGGGGGCCCTACACAGATACGCAGTATTTT.

This sequence joins TRBV27 and TRBJ2-6; 8 bases match TRBD1. V shed 2 bases and J 2 bases; nucleotides not matched to a gene: 2. The CDR3 is 16 amino acids. The germline V gene encodes CDR1 MNHEY and CDR2 SMNVEV (reference sequence). In nucleotides, the CDR3 is TGTGCCAGCAGTTTACAGGGGGCGGCTGGGGCCAACGTCCTGACTTTC. Amino acids: CASSLQGAAGANVLTF.

This clone was detected only once. The V call is TRBV2, the J call TRBJ2-2; unclear D gene. CDR1 is SNHLY and CDR2 is FYNNEI in the germline V gene. Trimming removed 6 bases from V and 3 bases from J, with 8 bases in between. This CDR3 has 13 amino acids. CDR3 protein: CASRKDYTGELFF. CDR3 DNA: TGTGCCAGCAGGAAAGATTACACCGGGGAGCTGTTTTTT. Full variable domain (outside the CDR3, taken from reference TRBV2 and TRBJ2-2): EPEVTQTPSHQVTQMGQEVILRCVPISNHLYFYWYRQILGQKVEFLVSFYNNEISEKSEIFDDQFSVERPDGSNFTLKIRSTKLEDSAMYFCASRKDYTGELFFGEGSRLTVL.

V is TRBV5-5 and J is TRBJ2-3; 7 nucleotides match TRBD1. Per germline, CDR1 SGHKS and CDR2 YYEKEE (reference sequence). This CDR3 is 15 amino acids long. The V gene end was trimmed by 5 bases and the J gene end by 0 bases; junction bases not matched to a gene: 6. The CDR3 DNA sequence: TGTGCCAGCAGTTGGGGACAGACTAGCACAGATACGCAGTATTTT. Residues: CASSWGQTSTDTQYF.

The rearrangement uses TRBV18 and TRBJ1-2; D is unclear. Germline CDR1 KGHSH, CDR2 LQKENI. The CDR3 sequence is 13 residues long. Trimming took off 0 bases at V and 7 bases at J, with 9 bases between the two ends. The CDR3 DNA sequence: TGTGCCAGCTCACCACCGATGTGGGCTGGCTACACCTTC. Amino acids: CASSPPMWAGYTF.

The chain uses TRBV6-6 and TRBJ2-7; no firm D call. In germline, CDR1 is MNHNY, CDR2 SVGAGI (reference sequence). V was pared by 0 bases and J by 0 bases, with 6 bases between. This CDR3 comprises 14 residues. The CDR3 is CASSYSQDSYEQYF. The DNA of the CDR3 is TGTGCCAGCAGTTACTCCCAGGACTCCTACGAGCAGTACTTC.

The V call is TRBV7-9, the J call TRBJ1-3; 7 nucleotides match TRBD1. V trimming: 6 bases; J trimming: 8 bases; junction bases outside the gene matches: 7. Germline V lookup: CDR1 SEHNR, CDR2 FQNEAQ (reference sequence). The CDR3 sequence is 13 residues long. As DNA, the CDR3 is TGTGCCAGCAGACTGACAGGGTTGGACACCATATATTTT. It is translated as CASRLTGLDTIYF.

The V and J genes are TRBV30 and TRBJ1-3, with D possibly matching TRBD1 (6 bases). Germline assignment: CDR1 GTSNPN and CDR2 SVGIG (reference sequence). This CDR3 comprises 15 residues. V was trimmed by 4 bases and J by 4 bases, leaving 17 bases between them. DNA for the CDR3: TGTGCCTGGAAGGGTACAGGGTCAGACGGAAACACCATATATTTT. It codes for CAWKGTGSDGNTIYF. The whole variable domain, filled in from reference TRBV30 and TRBJ1-3, reads SQTIHQWPATLVQPVGSPLSLECTVEGTSNPNLYWYRQAAGRGLQLLFYSVGIGQISSEVPQNLSASRPQDRQFILSSKKLLLSDSGFYLCAWKGTGSDGNTIYFGEGSWLTVV.